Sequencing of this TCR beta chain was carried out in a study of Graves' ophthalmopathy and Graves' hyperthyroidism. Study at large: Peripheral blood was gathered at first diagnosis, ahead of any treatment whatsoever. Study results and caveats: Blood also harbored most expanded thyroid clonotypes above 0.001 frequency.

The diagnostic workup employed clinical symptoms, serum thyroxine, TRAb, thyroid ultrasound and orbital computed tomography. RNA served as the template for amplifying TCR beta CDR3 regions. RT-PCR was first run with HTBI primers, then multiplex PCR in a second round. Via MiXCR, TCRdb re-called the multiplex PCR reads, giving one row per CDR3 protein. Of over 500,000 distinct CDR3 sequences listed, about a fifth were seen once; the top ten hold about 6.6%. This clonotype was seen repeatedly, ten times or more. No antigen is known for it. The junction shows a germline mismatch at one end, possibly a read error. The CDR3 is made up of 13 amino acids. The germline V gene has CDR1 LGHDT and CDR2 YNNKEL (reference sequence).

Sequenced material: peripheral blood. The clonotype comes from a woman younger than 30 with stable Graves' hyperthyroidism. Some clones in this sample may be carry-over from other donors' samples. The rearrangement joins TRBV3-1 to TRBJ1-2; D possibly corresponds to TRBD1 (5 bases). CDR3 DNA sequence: TGTACCAGCAGCCAAGTAGCGTGGGACGGCTACACCTTC. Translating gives CTSSQVAWDGYTF.